The clone carrying this TCR beta chain was observed a handful of times. Its target is not known. In TCRdb, the reads were re-called with MiXCR into one record per CDR3 protein. Found here are 200,000 or so distinct CDR3 sequences, about 20% of them singletons; the top ten hold around 3.2%. This sample stems from a study of T cell repertoires in cytomegalovirus infection. Turning to the study itself: Both CMV infection and a matching HLA type were indicated by public TCR beta signatures.

Findings and caveats of the study: Dominating the ex vivo response were HLA-C-restricted CMV-specific TCR beta clonotypes.

The CDR3 has 15 residues. CDR1 is SGHDT, CDR2 YYEEEE, per germline. V dropped 0 bases and J dropped 2 bases, with 11 bases sitting between them. The clonotype comes from a human donor in good health (CMV status not recorded). Some clones in this sample may be carry-over from other donors' samples. Sequenced input: PBMCs. The gene calls are TRBV5-6 and TRBJ1-2; D uncertain. CDR3 amino acids: CASSLVGVQNYGYTF. The CDR3 coding sequence is TGTGCCAGCAGCTTGGTTGGCGTGCAAAACTATGGCTACACCTTC.